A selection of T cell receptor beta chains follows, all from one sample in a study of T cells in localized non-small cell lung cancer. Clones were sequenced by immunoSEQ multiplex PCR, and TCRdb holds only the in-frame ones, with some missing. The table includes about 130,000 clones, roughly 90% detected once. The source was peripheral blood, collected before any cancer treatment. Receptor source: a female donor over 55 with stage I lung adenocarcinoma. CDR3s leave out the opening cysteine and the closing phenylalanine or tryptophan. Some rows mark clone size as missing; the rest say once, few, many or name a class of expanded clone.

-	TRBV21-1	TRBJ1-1	ASSSVGSRAEAF
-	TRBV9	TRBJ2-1	ASSLSGPANEQF
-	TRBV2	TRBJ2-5	ASSETEETQY
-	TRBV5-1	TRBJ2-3	ASSLQGSSTDTQY
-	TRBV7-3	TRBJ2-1	ASSLRGGRDEQF
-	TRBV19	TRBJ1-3	ASSSPDLGAGNTIY
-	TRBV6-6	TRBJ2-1	ATLLGGGRSEQF
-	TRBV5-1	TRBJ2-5	ASSLAGGWFETQY
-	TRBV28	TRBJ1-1	ASSLPGQNEAF
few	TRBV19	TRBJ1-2	ASSTIPYGYT
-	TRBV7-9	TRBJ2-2	ASSSMDRSNTGELF
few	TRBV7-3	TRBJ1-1	ASSLNSRRGPTEAF
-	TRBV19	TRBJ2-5	ASSPNYRVQETQY
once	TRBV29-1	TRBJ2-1	SPISGDNEQF
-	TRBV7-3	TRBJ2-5	ASSLRGTVPQETQY
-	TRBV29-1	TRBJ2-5	SVDGQRTETQY
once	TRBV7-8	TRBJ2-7	ASSFFPSGGQEYEQY
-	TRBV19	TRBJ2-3	ASASDTQY
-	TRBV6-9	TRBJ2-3	ASRGSDTQY
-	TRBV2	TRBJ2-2	ASRPWGSGNTGELF
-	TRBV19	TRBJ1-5	ASSPTGGSNQPQH
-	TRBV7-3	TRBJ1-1	ASSLYLVPMNTEAF
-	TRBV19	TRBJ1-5	ASSERDFWGSNQPQH
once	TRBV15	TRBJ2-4	ATSRGGRRNIQY
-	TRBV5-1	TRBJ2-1	ASSPRAQGTSFSSYNEQF
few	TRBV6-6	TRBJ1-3	ASRPPGRNTIY
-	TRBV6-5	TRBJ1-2	ASSSSGTGGGYT
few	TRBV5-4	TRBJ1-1	ASSLVGGSFTEAF
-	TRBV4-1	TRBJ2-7	ASSRGSGSIYEQY
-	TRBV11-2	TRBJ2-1	ASSLWGVGYNEQF
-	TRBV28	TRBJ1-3	ASSLRGNTIY
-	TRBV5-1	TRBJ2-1	ASSRRDVAHEQF
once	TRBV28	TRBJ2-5	ASSPGGTSGVETQY
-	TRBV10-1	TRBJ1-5	ASSLRSGRHVGNQPQH
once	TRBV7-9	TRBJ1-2	ASSFGSYGYT
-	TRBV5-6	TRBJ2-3	ASSLYIGGTDTQY
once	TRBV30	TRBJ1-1	AWSVGQLMSEAF
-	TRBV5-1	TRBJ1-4	ASSLAGQGDEKLF
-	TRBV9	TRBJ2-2	ASSVARGATGELF
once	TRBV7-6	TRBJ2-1	ASSFPSGTSDEQF